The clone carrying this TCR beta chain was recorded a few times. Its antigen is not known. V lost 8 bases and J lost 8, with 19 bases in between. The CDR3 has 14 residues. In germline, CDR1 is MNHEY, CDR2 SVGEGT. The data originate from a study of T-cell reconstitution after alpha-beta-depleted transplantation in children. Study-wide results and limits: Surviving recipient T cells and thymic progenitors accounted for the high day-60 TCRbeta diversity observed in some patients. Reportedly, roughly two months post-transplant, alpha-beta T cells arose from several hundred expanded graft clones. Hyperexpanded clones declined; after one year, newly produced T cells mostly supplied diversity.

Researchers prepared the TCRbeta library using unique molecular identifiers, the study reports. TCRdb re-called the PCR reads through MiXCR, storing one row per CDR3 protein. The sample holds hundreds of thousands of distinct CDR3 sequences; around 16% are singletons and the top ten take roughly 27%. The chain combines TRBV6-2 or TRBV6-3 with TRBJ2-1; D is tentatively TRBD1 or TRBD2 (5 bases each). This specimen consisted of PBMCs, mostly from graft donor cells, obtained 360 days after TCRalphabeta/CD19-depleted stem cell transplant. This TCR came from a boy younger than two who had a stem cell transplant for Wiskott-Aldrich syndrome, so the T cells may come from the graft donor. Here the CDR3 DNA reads TGTGCCAGCGCCCGGGACCGCGAGCGCGATGAGCAGTTCTTC. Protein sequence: CASARDRERDEQFF.